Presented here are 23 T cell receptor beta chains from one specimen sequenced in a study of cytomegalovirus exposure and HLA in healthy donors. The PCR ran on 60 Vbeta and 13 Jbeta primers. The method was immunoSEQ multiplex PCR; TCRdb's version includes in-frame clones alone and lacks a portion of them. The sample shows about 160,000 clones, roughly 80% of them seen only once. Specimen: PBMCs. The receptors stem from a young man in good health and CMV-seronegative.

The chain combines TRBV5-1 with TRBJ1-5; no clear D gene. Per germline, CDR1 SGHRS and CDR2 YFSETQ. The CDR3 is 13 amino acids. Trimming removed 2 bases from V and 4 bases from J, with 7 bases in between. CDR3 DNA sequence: TGCGCCAGCAGCTTCGGGGAAAATCAGCCCCAGCATTTT. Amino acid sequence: CASSFGENQPQHF.

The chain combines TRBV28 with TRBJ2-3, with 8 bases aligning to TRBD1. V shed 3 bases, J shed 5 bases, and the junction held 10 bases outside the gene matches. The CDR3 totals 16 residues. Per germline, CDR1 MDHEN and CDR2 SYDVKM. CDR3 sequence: CASSFTGTGLGDTQYF. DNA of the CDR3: TGTGCCAGCAGTTTCACCGGGACAGGCTTGGGAGATACGCAGTATTTT. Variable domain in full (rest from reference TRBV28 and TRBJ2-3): DVKVTQSSRYLVKRTGEKVFLECVQDMDHENMFWYRQDPGLGLRLIYFSYDVKMKEKGDIPEGYSVSREKKERFSLILESASTNQTSMYLCASSFTGTGLGDTQYFGPGTRLTVL.

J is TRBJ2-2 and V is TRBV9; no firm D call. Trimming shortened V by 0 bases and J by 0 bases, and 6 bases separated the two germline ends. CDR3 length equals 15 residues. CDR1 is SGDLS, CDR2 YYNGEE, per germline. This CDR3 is CASSVASPNTGELFF. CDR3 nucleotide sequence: TGTGCCAGCAGCGTAGCTAGTCCGAACACCGGGGAGCTGTTTTTT. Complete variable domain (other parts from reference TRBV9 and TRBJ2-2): DSGVTQTPKHLITATGQRVTLRCSPRSGDLSVYWYQQSLDQGLQFLIQYYNGEERAKGNILERFSAQQFPDLHSELNLSSLELGDSALYFCASSVASPNTGELFFGEGSRLTVL.

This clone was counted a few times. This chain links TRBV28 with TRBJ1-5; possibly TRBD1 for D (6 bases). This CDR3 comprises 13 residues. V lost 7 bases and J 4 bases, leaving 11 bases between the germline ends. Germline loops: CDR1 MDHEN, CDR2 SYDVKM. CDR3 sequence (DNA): TGTGCCAGCATGGACAGAGCTAATCAGCCCCAGCATTTT. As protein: CASMDRANQPQHF.

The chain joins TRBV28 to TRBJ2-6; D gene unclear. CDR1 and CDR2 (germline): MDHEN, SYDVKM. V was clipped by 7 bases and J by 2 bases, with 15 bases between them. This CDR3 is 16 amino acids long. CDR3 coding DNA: TGTGCCAGCACCCCGTGGGCCCCCCCTGGGGCCAACGTCCTGACTTTC. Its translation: CASTPWAPPGANVLTF.

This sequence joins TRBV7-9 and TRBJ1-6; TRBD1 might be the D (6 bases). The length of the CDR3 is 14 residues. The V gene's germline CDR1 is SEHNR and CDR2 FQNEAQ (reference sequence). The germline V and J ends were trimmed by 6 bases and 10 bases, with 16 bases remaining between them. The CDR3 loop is CASSLQGRESPLHF. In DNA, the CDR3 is TGTGCCAGCAGTCTACAGGGTAGGGAATCACCCCTCCACTTT.

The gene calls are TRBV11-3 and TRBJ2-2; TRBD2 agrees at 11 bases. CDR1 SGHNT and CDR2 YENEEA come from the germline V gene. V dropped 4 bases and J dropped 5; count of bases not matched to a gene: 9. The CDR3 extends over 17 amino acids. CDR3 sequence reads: CASSSLAGGPGTGELFF. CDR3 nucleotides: TGTGCCAGCAGCTCGTTAGCGGGAGGGCCGGGAACCGGGGAGCTGTTTTTT. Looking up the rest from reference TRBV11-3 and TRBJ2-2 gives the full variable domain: EAGVVQSPRYKIIEKKQPVAFWCNPISGHNTLYWYLQNLGQGPELLIRYENEEAVDDSQLPKDRFSAERLKGVDSTLKIQPAELGDSAVYLCASSSLAGGPGTGELFFGEGSRLTVL.

In nucleotides, the CDR3 is TGCGCCAGCAGCTTGACAGGTATGGGCACTGAAGCTTTCTTT. Residues: CASSLTGMGTEAFF. The V gene is TRBV5-1, the J gene TRBJ1-1, with a possible D match to TRBD1 (5 bases). V was pared by 1 base and J by 4 bases, with 11 bases between. In germline, CDR1 is SGHRS, CDR2 YFSETQ. The CDR3 runs to 14 residues. The variable domain in full, completed from reference TRBV5-1 and TRBJ1-1, reads KAGVTQTPRYLIKTRGQQVTLSCSPISGHRSVSWYQQTPGQGLQFLFEYFSETQRNKGNFPGRFSGRQFSNSRSEMNVSTLELGDSALYLCASSLTGMGTEAFFGQGTRLTVV.

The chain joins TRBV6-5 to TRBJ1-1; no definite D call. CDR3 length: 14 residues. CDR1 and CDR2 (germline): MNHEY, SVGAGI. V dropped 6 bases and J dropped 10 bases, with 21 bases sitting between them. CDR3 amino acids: CASSPTGSPARAFF. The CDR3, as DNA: TGTGCCAGCAGCCCAACCGGGTCCCCGGCGAGAGCTTTCTTT.

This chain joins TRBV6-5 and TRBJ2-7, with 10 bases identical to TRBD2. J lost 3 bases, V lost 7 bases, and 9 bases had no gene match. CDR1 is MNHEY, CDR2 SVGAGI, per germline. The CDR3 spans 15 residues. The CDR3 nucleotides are TGTGCCAGCACCGAGATAGCGGGAGGTAACTACGAGCAGTACTTC. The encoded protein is CASTEIAGGNYEQYF.

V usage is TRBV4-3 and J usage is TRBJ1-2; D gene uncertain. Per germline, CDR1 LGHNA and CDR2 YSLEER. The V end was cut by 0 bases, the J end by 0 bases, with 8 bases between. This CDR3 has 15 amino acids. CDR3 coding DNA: TGCGCCAGCAGCCAAGATCCCCAGACTAACTATGGCTACACCTTC. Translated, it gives CASSQDPQTNYGYTF.

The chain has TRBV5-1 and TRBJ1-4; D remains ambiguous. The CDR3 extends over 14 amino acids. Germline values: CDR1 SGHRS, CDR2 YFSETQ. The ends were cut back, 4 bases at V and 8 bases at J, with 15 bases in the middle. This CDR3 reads CASSLRVDSEKLFF. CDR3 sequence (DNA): TGCGCCAGCAGCCTACGAGTAGATTCGGAAAAACTGTTTTTT.

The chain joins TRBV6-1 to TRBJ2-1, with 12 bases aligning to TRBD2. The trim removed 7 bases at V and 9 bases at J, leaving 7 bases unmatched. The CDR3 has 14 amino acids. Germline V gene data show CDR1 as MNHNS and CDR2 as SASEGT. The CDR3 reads CASTRTSGEGEQFF. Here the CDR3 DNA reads TGTGCCAGCACCCGGACTAGCGGGGAGGGTGAGCAGTTCTTC.

CDR3 protein: CASSLGAHEQYF. The CDR3 nucleotides are TGTGCCAGCAGCTTGGGTGCGCACGAGCAGTACTTC. The V call is TRBV5-6, the J call TRBJ2-7; D uncertain. Germline V gene data show CDR1 as SGHDT and CDR2 as YYEEEE. The CDR3 extends over 12 amino acids. V dropped 0 bases and J dropped 5 bases, with 6 bases sitting between them.

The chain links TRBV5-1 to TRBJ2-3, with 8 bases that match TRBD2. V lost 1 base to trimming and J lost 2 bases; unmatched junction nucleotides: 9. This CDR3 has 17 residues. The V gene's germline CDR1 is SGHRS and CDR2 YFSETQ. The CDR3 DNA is TGCGCCAGCAGCTTGTGGGCTAGCGGGTTGTCCACAGATACGCAGTATTTT. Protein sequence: CASSLWASGLSTDTQYF.

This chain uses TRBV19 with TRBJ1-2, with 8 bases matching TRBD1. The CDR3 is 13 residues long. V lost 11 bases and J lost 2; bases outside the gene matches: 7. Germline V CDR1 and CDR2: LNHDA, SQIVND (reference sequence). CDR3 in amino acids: CAGQGADNYGYTF. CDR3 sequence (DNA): TGTGCCGGACAGGGCGCAGACAACTATGGCTACACCTTC. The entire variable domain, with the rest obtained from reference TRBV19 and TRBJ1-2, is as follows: DGGITQSPKYLFRKEGQNVTLSCEQNLNHDAMYWYRQDPGQGLRLIYYSQIVNDFQKGDIAEGYSVSREKKESFPLTVTSAQKNPTAFYLCAGQGADNYGYTFGSGTRLTVV.

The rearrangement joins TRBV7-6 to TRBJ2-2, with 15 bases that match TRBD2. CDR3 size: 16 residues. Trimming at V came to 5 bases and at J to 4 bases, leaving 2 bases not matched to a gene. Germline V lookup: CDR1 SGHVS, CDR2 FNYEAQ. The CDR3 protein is CASSGGLAGGTGELFF. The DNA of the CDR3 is TGTGCCAGCAGCGGGGGACTAGCGGGGGGCACCGGGGAGCTGTTTTTT. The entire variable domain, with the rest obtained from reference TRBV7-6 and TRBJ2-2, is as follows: GAGVSQSPRYKVTKRGQDVALRCDPISGHVSLYWYRQALGQGPEFLTYFNYEAQQDKSGLPNDRFSAERPEGSISTLTIQRTEQRDSAMYRCASSGGLAGGTGELFFGEGSRLTVL.

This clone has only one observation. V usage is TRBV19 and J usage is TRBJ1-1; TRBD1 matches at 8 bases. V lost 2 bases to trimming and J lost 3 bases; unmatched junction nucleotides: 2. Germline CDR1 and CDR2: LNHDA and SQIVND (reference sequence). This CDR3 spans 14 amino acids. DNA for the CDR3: TGTGCCAGTAGTATACAGGGGGCGTACACTGAAGCTTTCTTT. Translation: CASSIQGAYTEAFF.

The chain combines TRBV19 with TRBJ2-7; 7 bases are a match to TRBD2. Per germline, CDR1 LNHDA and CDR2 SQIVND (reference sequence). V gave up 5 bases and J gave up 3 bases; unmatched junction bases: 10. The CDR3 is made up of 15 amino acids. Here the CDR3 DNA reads TGTGCCAGTAGTGACGAGGGAGGGACTCTCTACGAGCAGTACTTC. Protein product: CASSDEGGTLYEQYF.

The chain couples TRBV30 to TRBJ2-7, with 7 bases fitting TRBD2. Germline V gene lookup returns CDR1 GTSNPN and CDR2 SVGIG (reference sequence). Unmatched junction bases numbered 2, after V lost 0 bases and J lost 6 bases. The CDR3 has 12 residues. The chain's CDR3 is CAWSVSSGEQYF. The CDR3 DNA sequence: TGTGCCTGGAGTGTATCTAGCGGCGAGCAGTACTTC.

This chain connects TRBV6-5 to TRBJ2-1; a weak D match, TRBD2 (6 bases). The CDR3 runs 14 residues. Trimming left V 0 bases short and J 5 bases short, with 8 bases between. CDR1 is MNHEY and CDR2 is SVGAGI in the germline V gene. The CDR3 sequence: CASSYSWGDNEQFF. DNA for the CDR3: TGTGCCAGCAGTTACTCTTGGGGGGACAATGAGCAGTTCTTC.

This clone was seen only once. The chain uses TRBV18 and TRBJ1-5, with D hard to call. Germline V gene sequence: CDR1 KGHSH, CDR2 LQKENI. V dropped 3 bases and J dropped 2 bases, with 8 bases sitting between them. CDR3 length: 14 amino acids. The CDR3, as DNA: TGTGCCAGCTCACCGGTTGAGGGCAATCAGCCCCAGCATTTT. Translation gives CASSPVEGNQPQHF.

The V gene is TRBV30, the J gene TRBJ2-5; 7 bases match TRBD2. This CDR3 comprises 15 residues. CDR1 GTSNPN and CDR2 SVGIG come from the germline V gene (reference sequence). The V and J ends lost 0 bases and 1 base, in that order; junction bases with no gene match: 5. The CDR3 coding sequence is TGTGCCTGGAGTGTACCCAGCGGGGCCCAAGAGACCCAGTACTTC. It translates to CAWSVPSGAQETQYF.